This T cell receptor (beta chain) was obtained from a study of blood T cell repertoires in COVID-19. Study summary: Samples of COVID-19 (acute and convalescent) were obtained from the United States, Italy and Spain. Nucleic acid was either cDNA or gDNA, and it came from T cells, B-cell-depleted T cells, or PBMCs.

The CDR3 length is 15 residues. CDR1 and CDR2 from the germline V gene are LGHDT and YNNKEL (reference sequence). The V end was cut by 2 bases, the J end by 0 bases, with 8 bases between. As processed by the authors: Reference gene primer amplification yielded estimated nucleated cell counts. Here immunoSEQ multiplex PCR was the method, and the copy in TCRdb shows in-frame clones only, minus some. The V and J calls and clone size come from that table; D and trimming were worked out from the DNA. The data contain about 75,000 clones, 88% of them seen just once; the ten biggest clones take up roughly a fifth.

The chain recombines TRBV3-1 (or the pseudogene TRBV3-2) with TRBJ2-4; maybe TRBD1 (5 bases). The receptor was derived from a human donor in a cohort sampled during active COVID-19. The sequencing input was peripheral blood. The CDR3: CASSQYRIAKNIQYF. The CDR3 bases are TGTGCCAGCAGCCAATACAGGATAGCCAAAAACATTCAGTACTTC.